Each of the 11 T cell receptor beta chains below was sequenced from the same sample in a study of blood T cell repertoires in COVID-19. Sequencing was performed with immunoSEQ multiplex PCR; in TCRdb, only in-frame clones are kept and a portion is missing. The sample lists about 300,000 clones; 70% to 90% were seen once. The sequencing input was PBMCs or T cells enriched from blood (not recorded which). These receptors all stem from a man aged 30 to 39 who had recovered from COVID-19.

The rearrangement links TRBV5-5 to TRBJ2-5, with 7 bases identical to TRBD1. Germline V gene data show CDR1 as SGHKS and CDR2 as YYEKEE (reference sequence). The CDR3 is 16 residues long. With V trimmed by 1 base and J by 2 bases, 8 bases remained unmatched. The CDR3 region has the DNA TGTGCCAGCAGCTTGTCCCCGGACAGGTTACAAGAGACCCAGTACTTC. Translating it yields CASSLSPDRLQETQYF.

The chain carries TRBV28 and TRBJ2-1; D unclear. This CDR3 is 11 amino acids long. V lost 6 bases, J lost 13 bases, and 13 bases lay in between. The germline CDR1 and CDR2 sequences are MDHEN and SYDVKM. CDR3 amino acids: CASSTTMKQFF. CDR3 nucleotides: TGTGCCAGCAGCACGACAATGAAACAGTTCTTC.

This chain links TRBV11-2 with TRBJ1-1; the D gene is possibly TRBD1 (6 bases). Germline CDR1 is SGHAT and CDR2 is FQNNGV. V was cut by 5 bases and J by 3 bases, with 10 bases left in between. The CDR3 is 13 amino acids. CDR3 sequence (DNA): TGTGCCAGCAGCGGGACAAGACACACTGAAGCTTTCTTT. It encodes CASSGTRHTEAFF.

The CDR3 DNA follows: TGTGCCAGTAGTCAGCAGGGGAAGGACTATGGCTACACCTTC. This sequence encodes CASSQQGKDYGYTF. This chain uses TRBV19 with TRBJ1-2; the D gene is possibly TRBD1 (6 bases). The CDR3 consists of 14 residues. Germline loops: CDR1 LNHDA, CDR2 SQIVND (reference sequence). V lost 5 bases and J lost 3, with 13 bases in between.

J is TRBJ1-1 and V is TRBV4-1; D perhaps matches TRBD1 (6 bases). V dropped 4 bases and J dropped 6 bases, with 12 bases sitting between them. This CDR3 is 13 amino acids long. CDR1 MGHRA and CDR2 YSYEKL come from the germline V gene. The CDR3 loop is CASSLQGMAEAFF. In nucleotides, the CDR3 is TGCGCCAGCAGCCTACAGGGCATGGCTGAAGCTTTCTTT.

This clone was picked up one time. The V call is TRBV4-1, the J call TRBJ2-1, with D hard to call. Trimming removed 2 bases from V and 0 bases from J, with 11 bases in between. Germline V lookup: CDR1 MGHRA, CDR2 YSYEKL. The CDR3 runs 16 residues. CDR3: CASSQRSGDSYNEQFF. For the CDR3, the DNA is TGCGCCAGCAGCCAACGTAGTGGAGACTCCTACAATGAGCAGTTCTTC.

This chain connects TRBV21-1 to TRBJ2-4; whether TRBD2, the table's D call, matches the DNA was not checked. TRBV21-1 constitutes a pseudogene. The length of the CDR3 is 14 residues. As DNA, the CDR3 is TGTGCCAGCACCCCCGAGGATGGCAAAAACATTCAGTACTTC. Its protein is CASTPEDGKNIQYF.

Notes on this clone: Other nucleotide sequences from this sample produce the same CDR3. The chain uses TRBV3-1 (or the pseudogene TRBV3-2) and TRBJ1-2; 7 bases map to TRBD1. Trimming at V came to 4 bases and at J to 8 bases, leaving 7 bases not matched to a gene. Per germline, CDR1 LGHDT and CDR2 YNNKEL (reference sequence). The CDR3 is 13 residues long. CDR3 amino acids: CASSPRQGGGYTF. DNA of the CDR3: TGTGCCAGCAGCCCCCGACAGGGTGGCGGCTACACCTTC.

Here the CDR3 DNA reads TGCGCCAGCACTCGACTCAGGGGGGGGGACAGGGTCCTCAATGAGCAGTTCTTC. Its protein product is CASTRLRGGDRVLNEQFF. The chain joins TRBV23-1 to TRBJ2-1; 9 bases line up with TRBD1. TRBV23-1 is an ORF, with its function uncertain. The CDR3 is 18 amino acids. Losses at the gene ends were 7 bases for V and 6 bases for J; bases not matched to a gene: 19.

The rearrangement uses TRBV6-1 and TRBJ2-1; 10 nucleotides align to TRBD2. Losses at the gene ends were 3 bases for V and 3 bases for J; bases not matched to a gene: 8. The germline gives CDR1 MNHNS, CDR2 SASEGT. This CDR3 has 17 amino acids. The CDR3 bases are TGTGCCAGCAGTGAGGGGAGGCTAGCGGGAGTCTACAATGAGCAGTTCTTC. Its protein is CASSEGRLAGVYNEQFF.

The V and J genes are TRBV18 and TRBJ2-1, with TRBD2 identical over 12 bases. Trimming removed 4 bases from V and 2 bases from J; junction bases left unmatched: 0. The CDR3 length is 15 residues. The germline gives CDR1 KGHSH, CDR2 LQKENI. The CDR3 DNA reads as TGTGCCAGCTCACGACTAGCGGGGGCCTACAATGAGCAGTTCTTC. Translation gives CASSRLAGAYNEQFF.